This TCR beta chain originates from a study of cytotoxic CD8 clonotypes in ibrutinib-treated CLL. Study-level findings and limits: Once treatment began, public clonotypes, which were uncommon, contracted or stayed stable. Patients had baseline clonality above age-matched healthy donors, and this clonality moved with circulating CD8+ T-cell counts.

The table lists this clone with a few counts. The antigen remains unidentified. Sequencing used immunoSEQ multiplex PCR; TCRdb keeps in-frame clones, though not all of them. The profile shows about 300,000 clones, approximately 79% of them singletons. With 4 bases removed from V and 11 bases from J, the gap between germline ends came to 13 bases. The CDR3 has 13 amino acids. In germline, CDR1 is SGHRS, CDR2 YFSETQ. The sequencing here drew on PBMCs, taken at disease progression, from a patient treated with ibrutinib. The V call is TRBV5-1, the J call TRBJ1-6, with D hard to call. The sequence was collected from a human donor with chronic lymphocytic leukemia. The CDR3 region is CASSTRGFPPLHF. The CDR3 region has the DNA TGCGCCAGCAGCACCCGCGGGTTTCCACCCCTCCACTTT.